These T cell receptor beta chains were read from a single sample in a study of T cell responses to AZD1222 COVID-19 vaccine. The table came from immunoSEQ multiplex PCR; TCRdb's copy has only in-frame clones and leaves some out. Here the sample spans about 130,000 clones, less than 95% being singletons. Sequencing used peripheral blood, obtained on day 0 of MenACWY control vaccination. The origin of the receptors is an adult in good health. The CDR3 runs from the conserved cysteine through the conserved F or W. Fields, in order: J gene, D gene, clone size, V gene, CDR3 protein, CDR3 DNA. D genes are given only for firm matches. Part of the rows lack a size; the others show once, few, many or a class for expanded clones.

j_gene: TRBJ2-5
d_gene: NA
abundance: NA
v_gene: TRBV7-9
CDR3aa: CASSLITGAGETQYF
CDR3nt: TGTGCCAGCAGCTTAATAACAGGCGCAGGGGAGACCCAGTACTTC

j_gene: TRBJ1-5
d_gene: NA
abundance: NA
v_gene: TRBV9
CDR3aa: CASSVGSLGNQPQHF
CDR3nt: TGTGCCAGCAGCGTAGGTTCGTTAGGGAATCAGCCCCAGCATTTT

j_gene: TRBJ2-3
d_gene: NA
abundance: NA
v_gene: TRBV11-2
CDR3aa: CASSPNPGTRGTQYF
CDR3nt: TGTGCCAGCAGCCCCAACCCGGGGACACGCGGTACGCAGTATTTT

j_gene: TRBJ2-7
d_gene: TRBD2
abundance: NA
v_gene: TRBV5-1
CDR3aa: CASSPGLAGVYEQYF
CDR3nt: TGCGCCAGCAGCCCGGGACTAGCGGGAGTCTACGAGCAGTACTTC

j_gene: TRBJ2-7
d_gene: TRBD2
abundance: NA
v_gene: TRBV10-3
CDR3aa: CAIGTSGRSSYEQYF
CDR3nt: TGTGCCATCGGGACTAGCGGGAGAAGCTCCTACGAGCAGTACTTC

j_gene: TRBJ1-2
d_gene: NA
abundance: NA
v_gene: TRBV28
CDR3aa: CASSPGRNYGYTF
CDR3nt: TGTGCCAGCAGTCCAGGGCGCAACTATGGCTACACCTTC

j_gene: TRBJ2-7
d_gene: TRBD2
abundance: NA
v_gene: TRBV7-9
CDR3aa: CASSSLLAGEAYEQYF
CDR3nt: TGTGCCAGCAGCTCACTCCTAGCGGGAGAGGCCTACGAGCAGTACTTC

j_gene: TRBJ1-2
d_gene: NA
abundance: NA
v_gene: TRBV6-5
CDR3aa: CASTDTRARGYTF
CDR3nt: TGTGCCAGCACCGACACCAGGGCCCGAGGCTACACCTTC

j_gene: TRBJ2-2
d_gene: TRBD2
abundance: NA
v_gene: TRBV18
CDR3aa: CASSPRQAGGTGELFF
CDR3nt: TGTGCCAGCTCACCACGGCAAGCGGGAGGCACCGGGGAGCTGTTTTTT

j_gene: TRBJ1-1
d_gene: NA
abundance: few
v_gene: TRBV5-1
CDR3aa: CASSLSGRGPEAFF
CDR3nt: TGCGCCAGCAGCTTGTCAGGGAGGGGCCCTGAAGCTTTCTTT

j_gene: TRBJ2-1
d_gene: TRBD2
abundance: NA
v_gene: TRBV27
CDR3aa: CASTEREGPYNEQFF
CDR3nt: TGTGCCAGCACCGAGCGGGAGGGCCCTTACAATGAGCAGTTCTTC

j_gene: TRBJ1-4
d_gene: NA
abundance: NA
v_gene: TRBV18
CDR3aa: CASSPPGRMNEKLFF
CDR3nt: TGTGCCAGCTCACCACCGGGTAGGATGAATGAAAAACTGTTTTTT

j_gene: TRBJ2-7
d_gene: TRBD2
abundance: NA
v_gene: TRBV6-5
CDR3aa: CATRGLAGLHEQYF
CDR3nt: TGTGCCACCCGGGGGCTAGCGGGATTACACGAGCAGTACTTC

j_gene: TRBJ2-5
d_gene: NA
abundance: NA
v_gene: TRBV7-2
CDR3aa: CASSLGGSETQYF
CDR3nt: TGTGCCAGCAGCTTAGGGGGGTCGGAGACCCAGTACTTC

j_gene: TRBJ2-1
d_gene: NA
abundance: NA
v_gene: TRBV19
CDR3aa: CASSQGSSSYNEQFF
CDR3nt: TGTGCCAGTAGCCAAGGGAGTTCCTCCTACAATGAGCAGTTCTTC

j_gene: TRBJ2-1
d_gene: NA
abundance: NA
v_gene: TRBV2
CDR3aa: CASSGTNQNRNEQFF
CDR3nt: TGTGCCAGCAGTGGGACTAACCAAAACCGCAATGAGCAGTTCTTC

j_gene: TRBJ2-2
d_gene: TRBD1
abundance: once
v_gene: TRBV28
CDR3aa: CASSLPPGGTGELFF
CDR3nt: TGTGCCAGCAGTTTACCCCCAGGGGGCACCGGGGAGCTGTTTTTT

j_gene: TRBJ2-5
d_gene: TRBD2
abundance: NA
v_gene: TRBV6-5
CDR3aa: CASSYGLAGGSETQYF
CDR3nt: TGTGCCAGCAGTTACGGACTAGCGGGAGGCTCAGAGACCCAGTACTTC

j_gene: TRBJ2-1
d_gene: NA
abundance: NA
v_gene: TRBV27
CDR3aa: CASSSLTEQFF
CDR3nt: TGTGCCAGCAGTTCCCTTACTGAGCAGTTCTTC

j_gene: TRBJ2-5
d_gene: NA
abundance: NA
v_gene: TRBV7-2
CDR3aa: CASSYNTGGGRETQYF
CDR3nt: TGTGCCAGCAGCTACAACACAGGAGGGGGTCGAGAGACCCAGTACTTC

j_gene: TRBJ1-4
d_gene: NA
abundance: NA
v_gene: TRBV18
CDR3aa: CASSPPNEKLFF
CDR3nt: TGTGCCAGCTCGCCTCCAAATGAAAAACTGTTTTTT

j_gene: TRBJ1-4
d_gene: NA
abundance: NA
v_gene: TRBV28
CDR3aa: CASSLGGILTNEKLFF
CDR3nt: TGTGCCAGCAGCTTGGGGGGGATCCTGACTAATGAAAAACTGTTTTTT

j_gene: TRBJ1-2
d_gene: NA
abundance: NA
v_gene: TRBV30
CDR3aa: CAWSTSSTANYGYTF
CDR3nt: TGTGCCTGGAGTACATCTAGTACAGCTAACTATGGCTACACCTTC

j_gene: TRBJ2-1
d_gene: NA
abundance: NA
v_gene: TRBV11-2
CDR3aa: CASSPAGGLGNEQFF
CDR3nt: TGTGCCAGCAGCCCAGCTGGCGGGTTAGGAAATGAGCAGTTCTTC

j_gene: TRBJ2-3
d_gene: TRBD2
abundance: NA
v_gene: TRBV7-9
CDR3aa: CASTRGGGGTDTQYF
CDR3nt: TGTGCCAGCACCCGAGGTGGGGGGGGTACAGATACGCAGTATTTT

j_gene: TRBJ1-2
d_gene: NA
abundance: NA
v_gene: TRBV11-2
CDR3aa: CASSLSSGQNYGYTF
CDR3nt: TGTGCCAGCAGCTTATCTTCCGGACAGAACTATGGCTACACCTTC

j_gene: TRBJ2-5
d_gene: TRBD1
abundance: NA
v_gene: TRBV5-1
CDR3aa: CASSPTGVQTQYF
CDR3nt: TGCGCCAGCAGCCCGACAGGGGTACAGACCCAGTACTTC

j_gene: TRBJ2-3
d_gene: NA
abundance: NA
v_gene: TRBV10-3
CDR3aa: CAISPGLEATDTQYF
CDR3nt: TGTGCCATCAGCCCGGGACTCGAAGCAACAGATACGCAGTATTTT

j_gene: TRBJ1-1
d_gene: NA
abundance: NA
v_gene: TRBV18
CDR3aa: CASSPFQENTEAFF
CDR3nt: TGTGCCAGCTCACCATTCCAGGAGAACACTGAAGCTTTCTTT

j_gene: TRBJ1-2
d_gene: NA
abundance: NA
v_gene: TRBV7-9
CDR3aa: CASSLGPMDGVYGYTF
CDR3nt: TGTGCCAGCAGCTTAGGTCCTATGGACGGCGTCTATGGCTACACCTTC

j_gene: TRBJ2-5
d_gene: NA
abundance: NA
v_gene: TRBV21-1
CDR3aa: CASTGGLEETQYF
CDR3nt: TGTGCCAGCACCGGAGGGTTGGAAGAGACCCAGTACTTC

j_gene: TRBJ2-1
d_gene: TRBD2
abundance: few
v_gene: TRBV4-1
CDR3aa: CASSHPGLAAGPSYNEQFF
CDR3nt: TGCGCCAGCAGCCATCCGGGACTAGCGGCGGGACCCTCCTACAATGAGCAGTTCTTC

j_gene: TRBJ2-7
d_gene: NA
abundance: NA
v_gene: TRBV24-1
CDR3aa: CATRDSSSYEQYF
CDR3nt: TGTGCCACCAGAGACAGTAGCTCCTACGAGCAGTACTTC

j_gene: TRBJ2-2
d_gene: NA
abundance: NA
v_gene: TRBV24-1
CDR3aa: CATSDLWEDTGELFF
CDR3nt: TGTGCCACCAGTGATTTATGGGAGGACACCGGGGAGCTGTTTTTT

j_gene: TRBJ2-1
d_gene: NA
abundance: NA
v_gene: TRBV9
CDR3aa: CASSSTPRGNEQFF
CDR3nt: TGTGCCAGCAGCTCCACCCCCCGTGGGAATGAGCAGTTCTTC

j_gene: TRBJ2-3
d_gene: NA
abundance: NA
v_gene: TRBV3-1/TRBV3-2
CDR3aa: CASSQGRGGGDTQYF
CDR3nt: TGTGCCAGCAGCCAGGGGCGCGGAGGAGGAGATACGCAGTATTTT

j_gene: TRBJ1-1
d_gene: NA
abundance: NA
v_gene: TRBV15
CDR3aa: CATSRVPPTGPNTEAFF
CDR3nt: TGTGCCACCAGCAGAGTTCCGCCGACGGGCCCAAACACTGAAGCTTTCTTT

j_gene: TRBJ2-5
d_gene: NA
abundance: NA
v_gene: TRBV9
CDR3aa: CASSVTGRQETQYF
CDR3nt: TGTGCCAGCAGCGTAACAGGCAGGCAAGAGACCCAGTACTTC

j_gene: TRBJ2-5
d_gene: NA
abundance: NA
v_gene: TRBV6-5
CDR3aa: CASSYRRRFQETQYF
CDR3nt: TGTGCCAGCAGTTATCGCCGAAGATTCCAAGAGACCCAGTACTTC

j_gene: TRBJ1-1
d_gene: NA
abundance: NA
v_gene: TRBV7-9
CDR3aa: CASSPKRSRTEAFF
CDR3nt: TGTGCCAGCAGCCCCAAGAGGTCGCGGACTGAAGCTTTCTTT

j_gene: TRBJ2-7
d_gene: TRBD1
abundance: NA
v_gene: TRBV29-1
CDR3aa: CSVDTGAYEQYF
CDR3nt: TGCAGCGTTGACACAGGGGCCTACGAGCAGTACTTC

j_gene: TRBJ1-3
d_gene: TRBD1
abundance: NA
v_gene: TRBV18
CDR3aa: CASSPETGVYGNTIYF
CDR3nt: TGTGCCAGCTCACCAGAGACAGGGGTCTACGGAAACACCATATATTTT

j_gene: TRBJ2-5
d_gene: NA
abundance: NA
v_gene: TRBV29-1
CDR3aa: CSVGVETQYF
CDR3nt: TGCAGCGTTGGCGTAGAGACCCAGTACTTC

j_gene: TRBJ1-6
d_gene: NA
abundance: NA
v_gene: TRBV20-1
CDR3aa: CSARQPPLHF
CDR3nt: TGCAGTGCTAGACAGCCTCCCCTCCACTTT

j_gene: TRBJ1-5
d_gene: TRBD1
abundance: NA
v_gene: TRBV7-2
CDR3aa: CASSRTGGFDQPQHF
CDR3nt: TGTGCCAGCAGCAGAACAGGGGGCTTCGATCAGCCCCAGCATTTT

j_gene: TRBJ1-1
d_gene: NA
abundance: NA
v_gene: TRBV6-1
CDR3aa: CASSGGGTGDMNTEAFF
CDR3nt: TGTGCCAGCAGTGGAGGAGGAACAGGCGATATGAACACTGAAGCTTTCTTT

j_gene: TRBJ2-5
d_gene: TRBD2
abundance: NA
v_gene: TRBV4-3
CDR3aa: CASSERGYQETQYF
CDR3nt: TGCGCCAGCAGCGAGCGGGGGTACCAAGAGACCCAGTACTTC

j_gene: TRBJ1-2
d_gene: TRBD1
abundance: few
v_gene: TRBV7-8
CDR3aa: CASSLGSGGVYGYTF
CDR3nt: TGTGCCAGCAGCTTAGGTTCAGGGGGTGTCTATGGCTACACCTTC

j_gene: TRBJ2-2
d_gene: TRBD2
abundance: NA
v_gene: TRBV7-7
CDR3aa: CASSMGSSGAGELFF
CDR3nt: TGTGCCAGCAGTATGGGGTCAAGCGGGGCCGGGGAGCTGTTTTTT

j_gene: TRBJ1-5
d_gene: NA
abundance: NA
v_gene: TRBV19
CDR3aa: CASSIAPIQGYSNQPQHF
CDR3nt: TGTGCCAGTAGTATAGCTCCCATTCAGGGATACAGCAATCAGCCCCAGCATTTT

j_gene: TRBJ2-2
d_gene: NA
abundance: NA
v_gene: TRBV27
CDR3aa: CASSLAAGELFF
CDR3nt: TGTGCCAGCAGTTTGGCCGCCGGGGAGCTGTTTTTT

j_gene: TRBJ2-3
d_gene: TRBD2
abundance: NA
v_gene: TRBV10-3
CDR3aa: CATSSGGSFSDTQYF
CDR3nt: TGTGCCACAAGCTCTGGCGGGAGTTTCTCAGATACGCAGTATTTT

j_gene: TRBJ2-3
d_gene: NA
abundance: NA
v_gene: TRBV20-1
CDR3aa: CSARGDTQYF
CDR3nt: TGCAGTGCTCGGGGTGATACGCAGTATTTT

j_gene: TRBJ2-3
d_gene: NA
abundance: NA
v_gene: TRBV27
CDR3aa: CASSFGSTLTDTQYF
CDR3nt: TGTGCCAGCAGTTTCGGCAGTACCCTCACAGATACGCAGTATTTT

j_gene: TRBJ2-4
d_gene: NA
abundance: NA
v_gene: TRBV2
CDR3aa: CASSEASEKNIQYF
CDR3nt: TGTGCCAGCAGTGAAGCTAGTGAGAAAAACATTCAGTACTTC